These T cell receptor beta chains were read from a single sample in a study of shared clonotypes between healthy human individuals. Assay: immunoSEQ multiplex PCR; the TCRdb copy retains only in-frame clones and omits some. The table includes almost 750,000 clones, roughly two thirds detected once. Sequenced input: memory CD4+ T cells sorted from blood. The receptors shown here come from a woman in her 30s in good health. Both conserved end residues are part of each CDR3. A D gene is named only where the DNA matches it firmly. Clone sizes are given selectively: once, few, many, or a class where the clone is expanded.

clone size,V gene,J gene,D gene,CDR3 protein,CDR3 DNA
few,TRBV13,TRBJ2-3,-,CASSSQTGSIILDTQYF,TGTGCCAGCAGCTCGCAGACAGGCTCTATTATTCTCGATACGCAGTATTTT
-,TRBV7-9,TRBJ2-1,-,CASSRQTDWSSYNEQFF,TGTGCCAGCAGCCGACAGACAGATTGGAGCTCCTACAATGAGCAGTTCTTC
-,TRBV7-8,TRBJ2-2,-,CASRSYGTRNTGELFF,TGTGCCAGCAGAAGCTACGGGACAAGGAACACCGGGGAGCTGTTTTTT
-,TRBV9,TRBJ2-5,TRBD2,CASSVGVGTSGLETQYF,TGTGCCAGCAGCGTAGGAGTTGGGACTAGCGGTTTGGAGACCCAGTACTTC
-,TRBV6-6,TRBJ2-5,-,CASRQGRETQYF,TGTGCCAGCAGACAGGGTAGAGAGACCCAGTACTTC
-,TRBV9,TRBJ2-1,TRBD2,CASSPPPGGGTRMFF,TGTGCCAGCAGCCCTCCGCCGGGGGGGGGAACCCGGATGTTCTTC
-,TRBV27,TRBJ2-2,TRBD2,CASRPGSGRATGELFF,TGTGCCAGCAGACCCGGTAGCGGGAGGGCCACCGGGGAGCTGTTTTTT
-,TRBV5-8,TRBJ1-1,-,CASRSRQTNTEAFF,TGTGCCAGCAGATCCCGGCAGACTAACACTGAAGCTTTCTTT
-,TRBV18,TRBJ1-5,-,CASSLDTRREPQHF,TGTGCCAGCTCCCTCGACACCCGAAGGGAGCCCCAGCATTTT
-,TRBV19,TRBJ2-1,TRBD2,CASSTGLAGGILKFF,TGTGCCAGTAGTACGGGACTAGCGGGAGGGATTCTAAAGTTCTTC
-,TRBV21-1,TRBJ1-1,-,CASSLGVNTEAFF,TGTGCCAGCAGTCTTGGGGTAAACACTGAAGCTTTCTTT
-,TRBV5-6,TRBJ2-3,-,CASSLFWGNSSTDTQYF,TGTGCCAGCAGCTTGTTTTGGGGGAACTCCAGCACAGATACGCAGTATTTT
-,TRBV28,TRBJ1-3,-,CASSFGSSGNTIYF,TGTGCCAGCAGTTTCGGTTCCTCTGGAAACACCATATATTTT
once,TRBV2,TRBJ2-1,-,CASTRLASYNEQFF,TGTGCCAGCACCAGGCTAGCCTCCTACAATGAGCAGTTCTTC
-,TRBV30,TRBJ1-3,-,CAWGSGASGNTIYF,TGTGCCTGGGGATCAGGGGCTTCTGGAAACACCATATATTTT
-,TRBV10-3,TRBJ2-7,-,CAISGSSDYEQYF,TGTGCCATCAGTGGTAGTAGCGACTACGAGCAGTACTTC
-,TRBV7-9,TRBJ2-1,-,CASSPSERAYNEQFF,TGTGCCAGCAGCCCGAGCGAGAGGGCCTACAATGAGCAGTTCTTC
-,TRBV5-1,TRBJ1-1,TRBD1,CASSEAGTAFGNTEAFF,TGCGCCAGCAGCGAAGCCGGGACAGCCTTCGGGAACACTGAAGCTTTCTTT
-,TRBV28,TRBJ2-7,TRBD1,CASSPGQGASEQYF,TGTGCCAGCAGCCCGGGACAGGGGGCGAGTGAGCAGTACTTC
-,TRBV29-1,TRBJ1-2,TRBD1,CSVETRDRGYGYTF,TGCAGCGTTGAAACCCGGGACAGGGGCTATGGCTACACCTTC
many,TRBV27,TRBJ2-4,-,CASTLRAVMYF,TGTGCCAGCACCCTACGCGCAGTTATGTACTTC
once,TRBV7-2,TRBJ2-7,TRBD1,CASSFTPGQGYEQYF,TGTGCCAGCAGCTTCACGCCGGGACAGGGCTACGAGCAGTACTTC
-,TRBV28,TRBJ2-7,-,CASSSYLISYEQYF,TGTGCCAGCAGTTCATATTTGATCTCCTACGAGCAGTACTTC
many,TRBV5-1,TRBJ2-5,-,CASSLADRDLETQYF,TGCGCCAGCAGCTTGGCCGACCGGGATTTGGAGACCCAGTACTTC
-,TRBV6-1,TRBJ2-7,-,CASSLAVQTYEQYF,TGTGCCAGCAGTTTAGCGGTACAAACCTACGAGCAGTACTTC